This T cell receptor beta chain was identified during a study of T cell repertoires in cytomegalovirus infection. TCRdb recomputed calls from the reads with MiXCR, one row per CDR3 protein. The sample contains approximately 730,000 distinct CDR3 sequences, just under 30% of which appear only once. Study-wide results and caveats: Cumulative frequency of public TCR beta families picked out carriers of CMV plus the relevant HLA.

Trimming at V came to 5 bases and at J to 0 bases, leaving 10 bases not matched to a gene. The CDR3 consists of 18 residues. A few counts support this clonotype. Antigen unknown. The sample here was cultured CD8+ T cells from PBMCs, taken from culture after CMV antigen stimulation. This receptor was taken from a human donor in good health (CMV status not recorded). Some clones in this sample may be carry-over from other donors' samples. This sequence joins TRBV12-3 or TRBV12-4 and TRBJ1-5; 10 bases match TRBD1. The DNA for the CDR3 is TGTGCCAGCAGTGGAGCCGGGACAGGGGCTTATAGCAATCAGCCCCAGCATTTT. It specifies CASSGAGTGAYSNQPQHF.